This T cell receptor beta chain originates from a study of T cells in Graves' hyperthyroidism and ophthalmopathy. Diagnosis relied on clinical symptoms, serum thyroxine and TRAb, thyroid ultrasound and orbital computed tomography. Initially, at the first diagnosis of hyperthyroidism and before any ophthalmopathy symptoms, blood was sampled. Amplification targeted TCR beta CDR3 regions from RNA transcripts. When the TCR CDR3 underwent first-round RT-PCR, the HTBI primer set was used. TCRdb passed the multiplex PCR reads through MiXCR, listing each CDR3 protein once. The sample consists of 150,000 to 200,000 distinct CDR3 sequences, 9.4% of them appearing once. This clonotype was seen a handful of times. The TCR sequence derives from a woman under 30 with Graves' hyperthyroidism that later progressed to Graves' ophthalmopathy. The sequenced material came from blood.

The CDR3 sequence: CASSHLGTSGRVNEQFF. In DNA form, the CDR3 reads TGCGCCAGCAGCCACCTAGGGACTAGCGGGAGAGTCAATGAGCAGTTCTTC. This sequence joins TRBV4-1 and TRBJ2-1, with 14 bases that match TRBD2. The CDR3 consists of 17 residues. Looked up from germline, CDR1 is MGHRA and CDR2 is YSYEKL. V lost 3 bases to trimming and J lost 6 bases; unmatched junction nucleotides: 7.